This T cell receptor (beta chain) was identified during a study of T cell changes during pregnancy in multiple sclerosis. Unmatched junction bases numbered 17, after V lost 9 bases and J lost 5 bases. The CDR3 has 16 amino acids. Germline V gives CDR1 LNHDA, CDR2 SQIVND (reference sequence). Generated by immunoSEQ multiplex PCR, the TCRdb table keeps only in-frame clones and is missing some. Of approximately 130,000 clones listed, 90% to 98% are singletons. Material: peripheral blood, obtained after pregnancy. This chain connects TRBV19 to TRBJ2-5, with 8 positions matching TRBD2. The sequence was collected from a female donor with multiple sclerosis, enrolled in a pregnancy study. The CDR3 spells CARTISGSSETETQYF. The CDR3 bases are TGTGCCAGAACGATCAGCGGGAGCTCCGAGACCGAGACCCAGTACTTC.